This is a list of T cell receptor beta chains from one sample in a study of OX40 agonist ivuxolimab in advanced cancers. Generated by immunoSEQ multiplex PCR, the TCRdb table keeps only in-frame clones and is missing some. Among 70,000 or so clones listed, 75% to 90% were seen once. This specimen consisted of CD4+ or CD8+ T cells sorted from blood, obtained in a trial of the OX40 agonist ivuxolimab. All receptors come from an adult with an advanced solid tumor such as melanoma, head and neck, liver or kidney cancer. Both conserved end residues are part of each CDR3. A D gene is named only where the DNA matches it firmly. For some rows the clone size is stated as once, few or many, or as a class when expanded; others skip it.

v_gene	len	d_gene	j_gene	abundance	CDR3nt	CDR3aa
TRBV30	15	-	TRBJ1-4	-	TGTGCCTGGAGCGCGGGACGGACAACTAATGAAAAACTGTTTTTT	CAWSAGRTTNEKLFF
TRBV15	14	-	TRBJ1-1	-	TGTGCCACCAGCAGGCGCGACGGGGTCACTGAAGCTTTCTTT	CATSRRDGVTEAFF
TRBV5-1	17	-	TRBJ1-4	-	TGCGCCAGCAGCACCGGACCGGGAGCCGGAGCTAATGAAAAACTGTTTTTT	CASSTGPGAGANEKLFF
TRBV27	17	TRBD2	TRBJ2-2	-	TGTGCCAGCAGTCCCCCAACTAGCGGGGCGAACACCGGGGAGCTGTTTTTT	CASSPPTSGANTGELFF
TRBV18	15	TRBD1	TRBJ1-5	-	TGTGCCAGCTCACCCGGACAGGGGGGCAATCAGCCCCAGCATTTT	CASSPGQGGNQPQHF
TRBV6-6	15	-	TRBJ1-2	-	TGTGCCAGCAGTTACTCGTCGTCAGGGCCGGGTGGCTACACCTTC	CASSYSSSGPGGYTF
TRBV9	14	TRBD2	TRBJ2-1	-	TGTGCCAGCAGCAAAGAGGGACTAGCGGGAGGGAAGTTCTTC	CASSKEGLAGGKFF
TRBV15	14	-	TRBJ1-4	-	TGTGCCACCAGCAGTGAGGGGGGCTATGAAAAACTGTTTTTT	CATSSEGGYEKLFF
TRBV19	15	-	TRBJ2-3	once	TGTGCCAGTAGTCAGCAGGGACCCAGCACAGATACGCAGTATTTT	CASSQQGPSTDTQYF
TRBV28	15	TRBD1	TRBJ1-5	-	TGTGCCAGCACCCTAAACAGGGGGCGAAATCAGCCCCAGCATTTT	CASTLNRGRNQPQHF
TRBV7-8	20	TRBD2	TRBJ2-4	-	TGTGCCAGCAGCCTAGACGGACTAGCGGGGGGGCAAGTTGGCAAAAACATTCAGTACTTC	CASSLDGLAGGQVGKNIQYF
TRBV20-1	11	-	TRBJ2-1	-	TGCAGTGCCAGAGATTTACGAGAGCAGTTCTTC	CSARDLREQFF
TRBV9	14	-	TRBJ2-7	-	TGTGCCAGCAGCGGAGGTCTTGGGGGAGTCGAGCAGTACTTC	CASSGGLGGVEQYF
TRBV30	14	-	TRBJ1-4	many	TGTGCCTGGAGTGTGAAAGGGACGGGTGAAAAACTGTTTTTT	CAWSVKGTGEKLFF
TRBV7-8	14	-	TRBJ1-5	-	TGTGCCAGCAGCAGAGTGGGGGCCAATCAGCCCCAGCATTTT	CASSRVGANQPQHF
TRBV9	15	-	TRBJ2-7	-	TGTGCCAGCAGCGTGTGGGAGACCACTTTCTACGAGCAGTACTTC	CASSVWETTFYEQYF
TRBV5-5	16	-	TRBJ2-1	-	TGTGCCAGCAGCTTATCGCACAGCAGCTCCTACAATGAGCAGTTCTTC	CASSLSHSSSYNEQFF
TRBV6-6	16	-	TRBJ1-3	-	TGTGCCAGCAGTTACGCTACAGGGTTGAGTAGAAACACCATATATTTT	CASSYATGLSRNTIYF
TRBV7-3	13	TRBD2	TRBJ2-1	-	TGTGCCAGCAGCTTCGGGAGGGCCGAGGAGCAGTTCTTC	CASSFGRAEEQFF
TRBV19	13	-	TRBJ2-7	-	TGTGCCAGTAAGAGGGCAGGGGCCTACGAGCAGTACTTC	CASKRAGAYEQYF
TRBV5-1	11	-	TRBJ2-7	-	TGCGCCAGCCGCGCCAACTACGAGCAGTACTTC	CASRANYEQYF
TRBV7-9	14	TRBD1	TRBJ1-1	-	TGTGCCAGCAGCTTGGGACAGCGTAACACTGAAGCTTTCTTT	CASSLGQRNTEAFF
TRBV5-6	15	-	TRBJ1-5	-	TGTGCCAGCAGCTTCCACAAACTTAGCAATCAGCCCCAGCATTTT	CASSFHKLSNQPQHF
TRBV7-2	14	-	TRBJ1-5	-	TGTGCCAGCAGCTTACGGATTAGCAATCAGCCCCAGCATTTT	CASSLRISNQPQHF
TRBV10-3	17	-	TRBJ2-2	-	TGTGCCATCAGTGAGGTCGGCGGGGGCTCGAACACCGGGGAGCTGTTTTTT	CAISEVGGGSNTGELFF
TRBV15	16	TRBD1	TRBJ1-2	-	TGTGCCACCAGCGGAGCTTTTAGGGGGCTAGACTATGGCTACACCTTC	CATSGAFRGLDYGYTF
TRBV19	15	-	TRBJ1-4	-	TGTGCCAGTAGTAGAGGGACGGTCGGGCAGGAAAAACTGTTTTTT	CASSRGTVGQEKLFF
TRBV7-3	17	-	TRBJ2-2	-	TGTGCCAGCAGCTTAAACCTGCGGCGGGACCTCACCGGGGAGCTGTTTTTT	CASSLNLRRDLTGELFF
TRBV5-4	13	TRBD1	TRBJ1-1	-	TGTGCCAGCAGCTTGGATGACAGGGGGCTGGCTTTCTTT	CASSLDDRGLAFF
TRBV11-2	16	-	TRBJ2-1	medium-sized	TGTGCCAGCAGCTTAATAGCCGGTAGCTCCTACAATGAGCAGTTCTTC	CASSLIAGSSYNEQFF
TRBV30	11	-	TRBJ2-7	-	TGTGCCTGGAGTCACTTGCTCGAGCAGTACTTC	CAWSHLLEQYF
TRBV5-4	15	TRBD1	TRBJ1-2	-	TGTGCCAGCAGTTCCCGGGACAGGGGTTGGTATGGCTACACCTTC	CASSSRDRGWYGYTF
TRBV19	15	TRBD1	TRBJ2-2	-	TGTGCCAGTAGTGTGGGACAGGTGAACACCGGGGAGCTGTTTTTT	CASSVGQVNTGELFF
TRBV6-4	13	-	TRBJ2-7	-	TGTGCCAGCAGTGTCTCGACCGGCTACGAGCAGTACTTC	CASSVSTGYEQYF
TRBV9	13	-	TRBJ1-1	-	TGTGCCAGCAGCGTAGCTCTGGACACTGAAGCTTTCTTT	CASSVALDTEAFF
TRBV29-1	13	-	TRBJ1-5	once	TGCAGCGTTGAACACGGACCGGGGCAGCCCCAGCATTTT	CSVEHGPGQPQHF
TRBV5-6	12	-	TRBJ1-1	-	TGTGCCAGCAGCCACAGGGAATCAGCGGCTTTCTTT	CASSHRESAAFF
TRBV11-3	15	-	TRBJ1-5	-	TGTGCCAGCAGCTTACAGGCTAAGGGCAATCAGCCCCAGCATTTT	CASSLQAKGNQPQHF
TRBV21-1	14	-	TRBJ2-3	few	TGTGCCAGCACCGGGACAGGGGGCGTGGATACGCAGTATTTT	CASTGTGGVDTQYF
TRBV5-4	13	-	TRBJ2-5	-	TGTGCCACCCAGGGTAGGGGGAGGGAGACCCAGTACTTC	CATQGRGRETQYF
TRBV9	12	-	TRBJ2-7	once	TGTGCCAGCAGCGCATCTTCCTACGAGCAGTACTTC	CASSASSYEQYF
TRBV6-1	15	-	TRBJ1-1	-	TGTGCCAGCAGTGAAAGAAGTAGGGTTCGCCCTGAAGCTTTCTTT	CASSERSRVRPEAFF
TRBV30	15	-	TRBJ1-6	once	TGTGCCTGGAGGGTACCACCGGGGAACAATTCACCCCTCCACTTT	CAWRVPPGNNSPLHF
TRBV10-3	14	TRBD2	TRBJ2-7	-	TGTGCCATCAGACCACTAGCGGGAGTAGGAGAGCAGTACTTC	CAIRPLAGVGEQYF
TRBV5-4	15	TRBD2	TRBJ2-5	-	TGTGCCAGCAGCTTGGGTAGCGGGGGAGGAGAGACCCAGTACTTC	CASSLGSGGGETQYF
TRBV27	16	TRBD1	TRBJ1-5	-	TGTGCCAGCAGTTTGGGACAGGGGTTCGTCAATCAGCCCCAGCATTTT	CASSLGQGFVNQPQHF
TRBV15	13	-	TRBJ2-7	-	TGTGCCACCAGCAGAGATCGGATCTACGAGCAGTACTTC	CATSRDRIYEQYF
TRBV2	14	TRBD2	TRBJ2-3	-	TGTGCCAGCACCGTAGCGGGATACACAGATACGCAGTATTTT	CASTVAGYTDTQYF
TRBV11-3	16	-	TRBJ2-7	-	TGTGCCAGCAGCTTAGGATCGGACACTAGGTTACACGAGCAGTACTTC	CASSLGSDTRLHEQYF
TRBV6-5	14	TRBD2	TRBJ2-7	-	TGTGCCAGCAGCCGGAGCGGGGGAACCTACGAGCAGTACTTC	CASSRSGGTYEQYF
TRBV7-2	14	TRBD1	TRBJ1-5	once	TGTGCCAGCAGGCGGACAGGGGACAATCAGCCCCAGCATTTT	CASRRTGDNQPQHF
TRBV5-1	18	-	TRBJ1-2	once	TGCGCCAGCAGCTTGGCCTCTCGTATCGGACGCCTCAACTATGGCTACACCTTC	CASSLASRIGRLNYGYTF
TRBV11-2	17	-	TRBJ2-3	-	TGTGCCAGCAGCTTGTCACAGGGGCCCGGGAGGATGGATACGCAGTATTTT	CASSLSQGPGRMDTQYF
TRBV28	15	TRBD1	TRBJ1-3	-	TGTGCCAGCAGCAATCCCCAGGGGGCTGGAAACACCATATATTTT	CASSNPQGAGNTIYF
TRBV19	15	TRBD1	TRBJ1-4	few	TGTGCCAGTAGTTCCCCGGACAGGGGGCATGAAAAACTGTTTTTT	CASSSPDRGHEKLFF
TRBV5-4	14	-	TRBJ2-1	-	TGTGCCAGCAGCTTGGGGAGAGGGAAGAATGAGCAGTTCTTC	CASSLGRGKNEQFF
TRBV2	13	-	TRBJ2-7	-	TGTGCCACCGAAAAAGGGGGATCCTACGAGCAGTACTTC	CATEKGGSYEQYF
TRBV6-5	12	-	TRBJ2-7	-	TGTGCCAGCAGAATCCAGGGGGGCGAGCAGTACTTC	CASRIQGGEQYF